This TCR beta chain was identified in a study of blood T cell repertoires in COVID-19. Study-wide context: Samples of COVID-19 (acute and convalescent) were obtained from the United States, Italy and Spain. T cells, B-cell-depleted T cells, or PBMCs supplied cDNA or gDNA.

The CDR3 totals 16 residues. V lost 5 bases to trimming and J lost 3 bases, with 17 bases between them. In germline, CDR1 is SEHNR, CDR2 FQNEAQ (reference sequence). In Seattle, patients joined the study during active infection and were tracked longitudinally. How the authors handled the data: Counts of nucleated cells, estimated from reference gene primer amplification, were obtained. Measured with immunoSEQ multiplex PCR; TCRdb has only the in-frame clones, and not every one. That table furnishes V, J and clone size, whereas the DNA furnished D and trimming. The data hold about 200,000 clones, with around 85% observed a single time.

The chain is built from TRBV7-9 and TRBJ2-1; perhaps TRBD2 as D (6 bases). The TCR sequence derives from a woman aged 70-85 years with COVID-19, enrolled during active disease. The specimen was peripheral blood. The CDR3 coding sequence is TGTGCCAGCAGCCCGTCTAGCGCGACCTTCTACAATGAGCAGTTCTTC. Protein: CASSPSSATFYNEQFF.